The sequence of this T cell receptor (beta chain) was determined in a study of T cell repertoires in cytomegalovirus infection. The overall study: Signatures in public TCR beta sequences pointed to both CMV infection and matching HLA type.

TCRdb reprocessed the reads with MiXCR, giving one entry per CDR3 protein. The data contain about 200,000 distinct CDR3 sequences, roughly 9.8% of them singletons. This clonotype was counted at least ten times. What it recognizes is unknown. The CDR3 is made up of 15 amino acids. Germline values: CDR1 LNHNV, CDR2 YYDKDF (reference sequence). Trimming cost V 0 bases and J 2 bases, with 8 bases left between them. Overall study findings and caveats: There were carriers of CMV plus the relevant HLA, and cumulative public TCR beta family frequency identified them.

This TCR was recovered from a human donor in good health (CMV status not recorded). Some clones in this sample may be carry-over from other donors' samples. The sequencing sample was made of PBMCs. V gene TRBV15 combines with J gene TRBJ1-5, with D uncertain. This CDR3 reads CATSRDVEGNQPQHF. CDR3 sequence (DNA): TGTGCCACCAGCAGAGATGTGGAGGGCAATCAGCCCCAGCATTTT.